A single sample is the source of the 26 T cell receptor beta chains below, sequenced in a study of blood T cell repertoires in COVID-19 (TCRdb year 2020). The library was produced with the immunoSEQ multiplex PCR assay. TCRdb took over this immuneACCESS table, retaining in-frame rearrangements with V and J assigned. Such tables are incomplete; in checked studies, under half of the missing clones stem from an unresolved V gene, and the remainder is unexplained. The sample includes approximately 300,000 clones, with about 87% observed a single time. The ten largest clones add up to 6.3% of the sample. Input material: peripheral blood. These receptors were obtained from a woman aged 45-59 years with COVID-19, enrolled during active disease.

The gene calls are TRBV6-2 or TRBV6-3 and TRBJ2-1; TRBD2 matches at 7 bases. With V trimmed by 5 bases and J by 4 bases, 5 bases remained unmatched. CDR1 is MNHEY, CDR2 SVGEGT, per germline. CDR3 length: 14 amino acids. The CDR3 DNA sequence: TGTGCCAGCAGTGTACTAGCGATGTACAATGAGCAGTTCTTC. Its protein is CASSVLAMYNEQFF.

The V call is TRBV19, the J call TRBJ2-2, with D tentatively TRBD2 (6 bases). The CDR3 runs to 15 residues. Germline V gene sequence: CDR1 LNHDA, CDR2 SQIVND (reference sequence). V shed 2 bases and J shed 6 bases, with 13 bases lying between them. CDR3 in amino acids: CASSIKPREAGELFF. CDR3 nucleotide sequence: TGTGCCAGTAGTATAAAGCCCAGGGAGGCCGGGGAGCTGTTTTTT.

The chain recombines TRBV30 with TRBJ2-1, with D possibly being TRBD1 (5 bases). V was trimmed by 2 bases and J by 1 base, leaving 6 bases between them. Germline CDR1 reads GTSNPN; CDR2 reads SVGIG (reference sequence). CDR3 length: 13 amino acids. The CDR3, as DNA: TGTGCCTGGAGTCAGGGTTCCTACAATGAGCAGTTCTTC. Protein product: CAWSQGSYNEQFF.

The chain joins TRBV5-5 to TRBJ1-2; 8 bases are shared with TRBD1. The germline V gene encodes CDR1 SGHKS and CDR2 YYEKEE (reference sequence). Trimming took 0 bases from V and 2 from J; bases not matched to a gene: 0. CDR3 size: 14 residues. The CDR3 is CASSLGQGNYGYTF. The CDR3 DNA is TGTGCCAGCAGCTTGGGACAGGGGAACTATGGCTACACCTTC.

The chain combines TRBV19 with TRBJ2-7; 11 bases match TRBD1. This CDR3 contains 15 residues. V lost 3 bases to trimming and J lost 3 bases; unmatched junction nucleotides: 4. Germline loops: CDR1 LNHDA, CDR2 SQIVND (reference sequence). The CDR3 DNA is TGTGCCAGTAGTATGGACAGGGGGCTAGTCTACGAGCAGTACTTC. It is translated as CASSMDRGLVYEQYF.

The rearrangement uses TRBV27 and TRBJ2-7; 9 bases are a match to TRBD1. The J segment lost 2 bases and the V segment lost 5 bases, leaving 7 bases of the junction unmatched. CDR3 length: 15 amino acids. The V gene's germline CDR1 is MNHEY and CDR2 SMNVEV (reference sequence). Written as DNA, the CDR3 is TGTGCCAGCAGTCCGCAGACAGGGGGGACCTACGAGCAGTACTTC. Protein sequence: CASSPQTGGTYEQYF.

The V gene is TRBV19, the J gene TRBJ2-7; 12 bases map to TRBD2. The germline gives CDR1 LNHDA, CDR2 SQIVND (reference sequence). The CDR3 runs 16 residues. J gave up 7 bases and V 4 bases, and 11 bases lay outside the gene matches. The DNA of the CDR3 is TGTGCCAGTAGTAGGAAGACTAGCGGGAGTCTGGGGGAGCAGTACTTC. This sequence encodes CASSRKTSGSLGEQYF. The full variable domain, rest sourced from reference TRBV19 and TRBJ2-7, is DGGITQSPKYLFRKEGQNVTLSCEQNLNHDAMYWYRQDPGQGLRLIYYSQIVNDFQKGDIAEGYSVSREKKESFPLTVTSAQKNPTAFYLCASSRKTSGSLGEQYFGPGTRLTVT.

The rearrangement uses TRBV4-3 and TRBJ2-5, with 7 positions matching TRBD2. Germline-derived CDR1 and CDR2 are LGHNA and YSLEER. The CDR3 covers 17 residues. V was clipped by 2 bases and J by 4 bases; unmatched bases: 13. CDR3 residues: CASSQTFYRGSGETQYF. DNA of the CDR3: TGCGCCAGCAGCCAAACGTTTTATCGCGGGAGCGGAGAGACCCAGTACTTC.

In DNA, the CDR3 is TGTGCCAGCACCGTAGGGACTAGCGGGAGTTGGCAGTTCTTC. Its translation: CASTVGTSGSWQFF. The chain uses TRBV2 and TRBJ2-1; 14 positions agree with TRBD2. V lost 7 bases, J lost 12 bases, and 8 bases stayed unmatched. Germline values: CDR1 SNHLY, CDR2 FYNNEI. This CDR3 contains 14 residues.

The gene calls are TRBV6-4 and TRBJ2-1; 8 nucleotides align to TRBD2. Germline V gene lookup returns CDR1 MRHNA and CDR2 SNTAGT. This CDR3 contains 13 residues. The junction had 4 bases not matched to a gene; V was cut back by 2 bases and J by 10 bases. As DNA, the CDR3 is TGTGCCAGCAGTGACGGACTAGCCTACGAGCAGTTCTTC. This encodes CASSDGLAYEQFF.

The chain carries TRBV19 and TRBJ1-5; 7 bases are shared with TRBD1. Germline V CDR1 and CDR2: LNHDA, SQIVND (reference sequence). This CDR3 spans 15 amino acids. V trimming: 8 bases; J trimming: 4 bases; junction bases outside the gene matches: 11. Here the CDR3 DNA reads TGTGCCAGTCAGACGGCGACAGGGCTTAATCAGCCCCAGCATTTT. Its translation is CASQTATGLNQPQHF.

The chain uses TRBV27 and TRBJ2-7; D perhaps matches TRBD2 (6 bases). Germline values: CDR1 MNHEY, CDR2 SMNVEV (reference sequence). The CDR3 has 16 amino acids. The ends were cut back, 4 bases at V and 0 bases at J, with 16 bases in the middle. CDR3 nucleotide sequence: TGTGCCAGCAGTTCTAAGTTAGCGGATTCCTCCTACGAGCAGTACTTC. Amino acids: CASSSKLADSSYEQYF.

V usage is TRBV9 and J usage is TRBJ2-4; D gene unclear. Germline CDR1 is SGDLS and CDR2 is YYNGEE. The CDR3 extends over 15 amino acids. Trimming took 0 bases from V and 7 from J, leaving 14 bases between them. The CDR3 here is CASSVVPSFGNIQYF. Written as DNA, the CDR3 is TGTGCCAGCAGCGTAGTACCCAGTTTTGGTAACATTCAGTACTTC. Using reference TRBV9 and TRBJ2-4 for the parts outside the CDR3, the full variable domain is DSGVTQTPKHLITATGQRVTLRCSPRSGDLSVYWYQQSLDQGLQFLIQYYNGEERAKGNILERFSAQQFPDLHSELNLSSLELGDSALYFCASSVVPSFGNIQYFGAGTRLSVL.

V is TRBV7-9 and J is TRBJ1-6; D is possibly TRBD1 (5 bases). CDR1 and CDR2 (germline): SEHNR, FQNEAQ (reference sequence). V dropped 8 bases and J dropped 6 bases, with 17 bases sitting between them. This CDR3 has 15 residues. The CDR3: CASGYAGPINSPLHF. In DNA, the CDR3 is TGTGCCAGCGGCTACGCGGGACCGATTAATTCACCCCTCCACTTT.

The table lists this clone with a few counts. The genes are TRBV4-2 and TRBJ2-3; 11 bases align to TRBD2. In germline, CDR1 is LGHNA, CDR2 YNFKEQ. The CDR3 is made up of 16 amino acids. After removal of 4 bases from V and 2 bases from J, the junction contained 5 bases not matched to a gene. CDR3 loop: CASSLRLAGNTDTQYF. CDR3 DNA sequence: TGTGCCAGCAGCCTTAGACTAGCGGGAAACACAGATACGCAGTATTTT.

The CDR3 sequence is CASSPGLAEETQYF. CDR3 sequence (DNA): TGTGCCAGCAGCCCCGGACTAGCGGAAGAGACCCAGTACTTC. The rearrangement joins TRBV11-1 to TRBJ2-5, with 10 bases matching TRBD2. Germline loops: CDR1 SGHAT, CDR2 FQDESV (reference sequence). CDR3 size: 14 residues. The V and J ends lost 5 bases and 3 bases, in that order; junction bases with no gene match: 3.

This clone was seen once. The chain has TRBV19 and TRBJ2-1; TRBD2 might be the D (5 bases). Germline V CDR1 and CDR2: LNHDA, SQIVND (reference sequence). CDR3 size: 14 residues. Trimming removed 3 bases from V and 0 bases from J, with 6 bases in between. CDR3 DNA sequence: TGTGCCAGTAGTATCGAGGGCTCCTACAATGAGCAGTTCTTC. It encodes CASSIEGSYNEQFF.

The rearrangement uses TRBV28 and TRBJ1-5; 9 bases match TRBD1. Germline lookup yields CDR1 MDHEN and CDR2 SYDVKM. This CDR3 is built from 16 residues. With 5 bases clipped from V and 4 bases from J, the junction kept 9 bases outside the gene matches. The CDR3 loop reads CASSGTGTGSNQPQHF. In DNA form, the CDR3 reads TGTGCCAGCAGTGGGACCGGGACAGGGTCGAATCAGCCCCAGCATTTT.

This chain uses TRBV5-1 with TRBJ2-7; TRBD2 aligns across 12 bases. The germline V gene encodes CDR1 SGHRS and CDR2 YFSETQ. The CDR3 has 16 amino acids. V gave up 1 base and J gave up 4 bases; unmatched junction bases: 6. The CDR3 sequence is CASSLRLAGVLYEQYF. CDR3 nucleotides: TGCGCCAGCAGCTTGAGACTAGCGGGAGTATTGTACGAGCAGTACTTC.

This clone was recorded once. The V call is TRBV4-1, the J call TRBJ1-5, with D perhaps TRBD1 (6 bases). From germline, CDR1 is MGHRA and CDR2 YSYEKL. The CDR3 contains 18 residues. The V gene lost 2 bases and the J gene lost 0 bases, with 17 bases spanning the gap. Here the CDR3 reads CASSQSAAQGYSNQPQHF. The CDR3 nucleotides are TGCGCCAGCAGCCAATCTGCCGCACAGGGATATAGCAATCAGCCCCAGCATTTT.

J is TRBJ1-1 and V is TRBV29-1; 9 bases align to TRBD1. Germline V gene sequence: CDR1 SQVTM, CDR2 ANQGSEA. CDR3 length: 18 residues. The ends lost 5 bases at V and 7 bases at J; junction bases unmatched: 23. In nucleotides, the CDR3 is TGCAGCGTTCCTAGACTTTCCCCGGGACAGGGCTATGTGGGTGAAGCTTTCTTT. Translation gives CSVPRLSPGQGYVGEAFF.

The table lists this clone with a few counts. The rearrangement uses TRBV18 and TRBJ1-1; D remains ambiguous. CDR3 length: 14 residues. Germline-derived CDR1 and CDR2 are KGHSH and LQKENI. V was clipped by 3 bases and J by 0 bases, with 8 bases between them. DNA for the CDR3: TGTGCCAGCTCACCCTCGGTCTTGAACACTGAAGCTTTCTTT. As protein: CASSPSVLNTEAFF.

This CDR3 is CASSLIPGSGRADRANEQFF. The CDR3 DNA reads TGTGCCAGCAGCTTAATCCCCGGGAGCGGGAGGGCTGATCGGGCTAATGAGCAGTTCTTC. The chain is built from TRBV7-3 and TRBJ2-1; 10 bases agree with TRBD2. Unmatched junction bases numbered 19, after V lost 1 base and J lost 7 bases. Germline CDR1 and CDR2: SGHTA and FQGTGA. This CDR3 comprises 20 residues.

This chain connects TRBV3-1 (or the pseudogene TRBV3-2) to TRBJ2-2; TRBD2 might be the D (6 bases). Trimming took off 4 bases at V and 4 bases at J, with 16 bases between the two ends. Per germline, CDR1 LGHDT and CDR2 YNNKEL (reference sequence). The CDR3 runs to 16 residues. CDR3 sequence: CASSPPTRSSTGELFF. The CDR3 DNA is TGTGCCAGCAGCCCCCCGACTAGGAGCAGCACCGGGGAGCTGTTTTTT.

This sequence joins TRBV6-1 and TRBJ2-1; 10 nucleotides agree with TRBD2. Germline values: CDR1 MNHNS, CDR2 SASEGT. The CDR3 is 17 residues long. V dropped 2 bases and J dropped 7; count of bases not matched to a gene: 11. Here the CDR3 DNA reads TGTGCCAGCAGTGAATTGGGGTTAGCGGGAGGAGGGAATGAGCAGTTCTTC. Encoded protein: CASSELGLAGGGNEQFF.

The count of this clone is one. The chain links TRBV19 to TRBJ1-2, with 7 bases aligning to TRBD1. The CDR3 runs to 15 residues. CDR1 is LNHDA and CDR2 is SQIVND in the germline V gene (reference sequence). The J segment lost 0 bases and the V segment lost 3 bases, leaving 4 bases of the junction unmatched. The CDR3 reads CASSMGDRANYGYTF. The CDR3 DNA follows: TGTGCCAGTAGTATGGGAGACAGGGCTAACTATGGCTACACCTTC.